This T cell receptor beta chain was sequenced in a study of CD4 T cells in relation to SARS-CoV-2 and coronaviruses (dated by TCRdb to 2020 to 2022). About the full investigation: The ViraFEST assay cultured PBMCs with antigen for under 11 days, then sequenced TCR beta CDR3s to find antigen-specific clonal expansions. Using patient-derived lymphoblastoid cell lines, the shared crossreactive spike epitopes were mapped to their HLA restriction. Samples from three pre-COVID donors and the naive versus memory experiments were sequenced with the Adaptive Biotechnologies TCR-sequencing kit; other data were Illumina-based. The negative reference condition was either a culture with an HIV-1 Nef peptide pool or a culture with no peptide. At the level of individual TCR clonotypes, the study evaluated whether memory CD4+ T cells crossreact between the spike proteins of SARS-CoV-2 and those of common cold coronaviruses. A different TCR-beta assay, based on Illumina, was used to sequence expansion assays from other donors in the study.

The library was generated by the immunoSEQ multiplex PCR assay. In the original analysis: During preprocessing, nonproductive sequences were removed, as were CDR3s that did not start with C, did not end with F or W, or were shorter than 7 amino acids. The MANAFEST web app was used to call antigen-specific clonotypes on the basis of expansion compared with the reference and with other culture wells. To be counted as positive, a clone had to show significant expansion compared with the reference culture, at an FDR below 0.05, in 2 of 3 replicate wells. To be called positive, a clone also had to show significant expansion compared with every other tandem well and an odds ratio greater than 5. CDR3 homology was measured as pairwise Levenshtein distance, computed with the stringdist R package after trimming three terminal residues from each end. This is the immuneACCESS table as TCRdb keeps it, with only in-frame sequences that have V and J called. A part of the clones is gone; compared with another copy, unresolved V genes explain less than half, and the rest is unexplained. That table furnishes V, J and clone size, whereas the DNA furnished D and trimming. In this sample the table shows approximately 20,000 clones, roughly four fifths of which occur a single time. The biggest ten clones account for 9.5% to 12% of the sample.

CD4+ T cells from unexposed donors were collected before the COVID-19 pandemic (2011-2018). After approximately 11 days of culture, CD4+ T cells were isolated with the EasySep CD4+ T cell isolation kit. As cell numbers permitted, CD4+ T cells from unexposed donors were tested for reactivity to SARS-CoV-2 S and N and to four common cold coronavirus spike pools. Approximately 1.8 million PBMCs per well were cultured in IMDM with roughly 5% human AB serum and 9.5 to 10 IU/ml IL-2. Half of the culture medium was replaced with fresh IL-2-containing medium on days 3 and 7. In general, triplicate replicate wells were used for every peptide culture condition. The leukapheresis product for the unexposed donors was obtained through commercial purchase. Ficoll-Paque PLUS gradient centrifugation was used to isolate PBMCs from leukapheresis product or whole blood. PBMCs were either cryopreserved at -140°C or used fresh in the expansion assay. The QIAamp Micro DNA Kit was used to extract genomic DNA from the CD4+ T cells.

Here is what the overall study found, with its caveats: Crossreactivity analysis was centred on spike protein, so crossreactivity against other viral proteins was not assessed. Crossreactive clones showed significantly weaker SARS-CoV-2-driven expansion than monoreactive clones, consistent with antigenic imprinting. No donor contributed both pre-pandemic and post-infection samples, which limited tracing the source of pre-existing responses. The study was limited by small numbers of patients and tested TCRs. In about 60% of donors, memory CD4+ clonotypes turned up that crossrecognized SARS-CoV-2 and at least one common cold coronavirus spike.

CDR1 SGHRS and CDR2 YFSETQ are derived from the germline V gene. The CDR3, cysteine through phenylalanine, is 16 amino acids long. Of the read, only the CDR3 DNA is kept; its 48 bases are in frame from base 1. A distance of 12 bases separates the germline ends of V and J, which lose 2 bases and 0 bases respectively. This clone appeared a single time. The specificity of this receptor is unknown. The record has no base qualities; no much larger clone is one base away. Sequenced material: CD4+ T cells from PBMCs, cultured in vitro. This receptor was identified in a human donor in good health. Recombination connected TRBV5-1 to TRBJ1-3; the D gene remains uncertain. The CDR3 sequence is CASSFSTVSSGNTIYF. The nucleotides are TGCGCCAGCAGCTTTTCCACAGTTTCCTCTGGAAACACCATATATTTT.